The 26 T cell receptor beta chains below all came from one sample that was sequenced in a study of cytomegalovirus exposure and HLA in healthy donors. It was with 60 Vbeta and 13 Jbeta primers that the PCR ran. Data came from immunoSEQ multiplex PCR; TCRdb stores just in-frame clones and leaves some out. The table includes roughly 200,000 clones, roughly 80% detected once. The sample was PBMCs. The receptors shown here come from a man aged 25 to 40 in good health and CMV-seronegative.

The count of this clone is one. The V gene is TRBV9, the J gene TRBJ1-5; TRBD1 agrees at 7 bases. Germline V CDR1 and CDR2: SGDLS, YYNGEE. Losses at the gene ends were 0 bases for V and 2 bases for J; bases not matched to a gene: 14. The CDR3 loop spans 19 amino acids. The CDR3 sequence is CASSVVNGQAEPGNQPQHF. The CDR3 DNA reads TGTGCCAGCAGCGTAGTTAACGGACAGGCCGAGCCGGGCAATCAGCCCCAGCATTTT.

This clone occurred a few times. V usage is TRBV28 and J usage is TRBJ1-1; D not resolved. Germline lookup yields CDR1 MDHEN and CDR2 SYDVKM. The CDR3 runs to 14 residues. Deletions cut 2 bases from V and 5 bases from J, with 12 bases between. The CDR3 coding sequence is TGTGCCAGCAGTTTAGTAGGCCCGGGGACTGAAGCTTTCTTT. This sequence encodes CASSLVGPGTEAFF.

J is TRBJ2-1 and V is TRBV6-1; unclear D gene. Trimming stripped 6 bases from V and 3 bases from J, with 6 bases between. Looked up from germline, CDR1 is MNHNS and CDR2 is SASEGT. This CDR3 is built from 12 residues. The CDR3 protein is CASREDYNEQFF. The CDR3, as DNA: TGTGCCAGCAGAGAGGACTACAATGAGCAGTTCTTC.

V usage is TRBV2 and J usage is TRBJ1-5; D is undetermined. Germline V gene lookup returns CDR1 SNHLY and CDR2 FYNNEI. The CDR3 covers 15 residues. The V gene lost 0 bases and the J gene lost 3 bases, with 9 bases spanning the gap. The CDR3 sequence: CASSEARRTNQPQHF. CDR3 sequence (DNA): TGTGCCAGCAGTGAAGCGCGGCGCACCAATCAGCCCCAGCATTTT.

The V gene is TRBV6-5, the J gene TRBJ2-3, with TRBD1 matching over 10 bases. CDR3 length: 15 amino acids. With V trimmed by 5 bases and J by 1 base, 3 bases remained unmatched. Germline V gives CDR1 MNHEY, CDR2 SVGAGI. CDR3 region: CASSRDRGGTDTQYF. CDR3 in DNA: TGTGCCAGCAGTCGGGACAGGGGAGGCACAGATACGCAGTATTTT.

The chain recombines TRBV19 with TRBJ2-3; perhaps TRBD1 as D (5 bases). In germline, CDR1 is LNHDA, CDR2 SQIVND (reference sequence). V dropped 1 base and J dropped 4 bases, with 12 bases sitting between them. The CDR3 is 15 residues long. Here the CDR3 reads CASSIGGAGADTQYF. For the CDR3, the DNA is TGTGCCAGTAGTATAGGGGGCGCTGGAGCAGATACGCAGTATTTT.

This chain joins TRBV2 and TRBJ1-1; 7 bases fit TRBD1. The CDR3 consists of 15 residues. Germline V CDR1 and CDR2: SNHLY, FYNNEI. The ends lost 6 bases at V and 1 base at J; junction bases unmatched: 8. The CDR3 nucleotides are TGTGCCAGCAGGGAGAGGGGGCCGAGGAACACTGAAGCTTTCTTT. Translated, it gives CASRERGPRNTEAFF.

V is TRBV14 and J is TRBJ1-6; D not resolved. Per the germline V gene, CDR1 is SGHDN and CDR2 is FVKESK. The CDR3 length is 14 residues. V dropped 4 bases and J dropped 7 bases, with 11 bases sitting between them. CDR3 DNA: TGTGCCAGCAGCCTGTACCCGGAGAATTCACCCCTCCACTTT. Translating it yields CASSLYPENSPLHF.

The rearrangement links TRBV30 to TRBJ1-4, with D possibly matching TRBD1 (6 bases). The CDR3 contains 13 residues. Germline V gene lookup returns CDR1 GTSNPN and CDR2 SVGIG (reference sequence). V lost 0 bases and J lost 11, with 13 bases in between. For the CDR3, the DNA is TGTGCCTGGAGTGTACAGGGCAGGGATAAACTGTTTTTT. The encoded protein is CAWSVQGRDKLFF.

This clone appeared once. The V and J genes are TRBV11-2 and TRBJ2-1; TRBD2 matches at 9 bases. V lost 5 bases, J lost 7 bases, and 12 bases stayed unmatched. The CDR3 length is 16 residues. Germline V gene lookup returns CDR1 SGHAT and CDR2 FQNNGV. CDR3 loop: CASSKGGTSNLNEQFF. The DNA for the CDR3 is TGTGCCAGCAGCAAGGGAGGGACTAGCAATTTGAATGAGCAGTTCTTC.

V and J are TRBV27 and TRBJ1-4; 8 bases are shared with TRBD1. The CDR3 contains 15 residues. The junction had 5 bases not matched to a gene; V was cut back by 5 bases and J by 3 bases. Germline values: CDR1 MNHEY, CDR2 SMNVEV (reference sequence). The CDR3 protein is CASSPRDRSNEKLFF. The CDR3 DNA follows: TGTGCCAGCAGTCCCCGGGACAGGTCTAATGAAAAACTGTTTTTT.

This clone appeared a few times. This sequence joins TRBV27 and TRBJ2-5; 8 nucleotides align to TRBD1. CDR1 is MNHEY, CDR2 SMNVEV, per germline (reference sequence). J was trimmed by 2 bases and V by 7 bases; bases with no gene match: 6. CDR3 size: 14 residues. Here the CDR3 DNA reads TGTGCCAGCACCCCCAGGGGGCGGCAAGAGACCCAGTACTTC. It codes for CASTPRGRQETQYF.

The CDR3 loop reads CASSADRGGRDSNQPQHF. The CDR3 nucleotides are TGTGCCAGCAGTGCAGACAGGGGGGGACGGGATAGCAATCAGCCCCAGCATTTT. The rearrangement links TRBV6-1 to TRBJ1-5; TRBD1 agrees at 9 bases. Germline V gene data show CDR1 as MNHNS and CDR2 as SASEGT. The CDR3 is 18 residues long. The ends lost 4 bases at V and 0 bases at J; junction bases unmatched: 10.

V gene TRBV7-9 combines with J gene TRBJ1-2, with 8 bases lining up with TRBD1. J gave up 4 bases and V 7 bases, and 17 bases lay outside the gene matches. CDR3 length equals 17 residues. CDR1 and CDR2 (germline): SEHNR, FQNEAQ (reference sequence). CDR3 sequence: CASTPAGQASLSYGYTF. As DNA, the CDR3 is TGTGCCAGCACCCCCGCGGGACAGGCAAGTTTGAGCTATGGCTACACCTTC.

The gene calls are TRBV7-2 and TRBJ2-7; D gene ambiguous. Germline V gives CDR1 SGHTA, CDR2 FQGNSA. CDR3 length: 17 amino acids. The V end was cut by 1 base, the J end by 1 base, with 17 bases between. CDR3 coding DNA: TGTGCCAGCAGCTTAGATCCCCAGCGCAGACTTTCCTACGAGCAGTACTTC. This codes for CASSLDPQRRLSYEQYF.

The chain employs TRBV4-3 and TRBJ2-1, with D uncertain. The CDR3 loop spans 14 amino acids. The germline V and J ends were trimmed by 4 bases and 2 bases, with 9 bases remaining between them. Germline CDR1 and CDR2: LGHNA and YSLEER. The CDR3 nucleotides are TGCGCCAGCAGCCCTAGGTCCACCTACAATGAGCAGTTCTTC. Protein product: CASSPRSTYNEQFF.

The chain combines TRBV5-5 with TRBJ2-2; perhaps TRBD2 as D (5 bases). This CDR3 spans 13 amino acids. V was shortened by 8 bases and J by 7 bases, with 15 bases between the two germline ends. Germline lookup yields CDR1 SGHKS and CDR2 YYEKEE (reference sequence). CDR3 loop: CASYTTSGGELFF. For the CDR3, the DNA is TGTGCCAGTTACACCACTAGTGGCGGGGAGCTGTTTTTT.

The genes are TRBV27 and TRBJ1-2, with TRBD1 as a possible D gene (6 bases). Per germline, CDR1 MNHEY and CDR2 SMNVEV (reference sequence). The CDR3 spans 13 residues. V was clipped by 5 bases and J by 8 bases, with 15 bases between them. CDR3 protein: CASSPRGGRGYTF. The CDR3 DNA sequence: TGTGCCAGCAGTCCGAGGGGGGGCCGCGGCTACACCTTC.

The chain recombines TRBV19 with TRBJ2-7; a possible D gene is TRBD1 (6 bases). This CDR3 comprises 14 residues. The V gene lost 5 bases and the J gene lost 6 bases, with 17 bases spanning the gap. Looked up from germline, CDR1 is LNHDA and CDR2 is SQIVND (reference sequence). This CDR3 reads CASSEDSALGEQYF. The CDR3 DNA is TGTGCCAGTAGTGAGGACAGTGCCCTCGGCGAGCAGTACTTC.

V is TRBV6-1 and J is TRBJ2-3; tentatively, D is TRBD1 (6 bases). Trimming cost V 8 bases and J 3 bases, with 12 bases left between them. There are 13 residues in the CDR3. Per germline, CDR1 MNHNS and CDR2 SASEGT. In nucleotides, the CDR3 is TGTGCCAGCGACAGGCGCTCTACAGATACGCAGTATTTT. Its translation: CASDRRSTDTQYF.

This chain joins TRBV2 and TRBJ2-5; D remains unclear. V was trimmed by 4 bases and J by 0 bases, leaving 15 bases between them. The germline V gene encodes CDR1 SNHLY and CDR2 FYNNEI. The CDR3 totals 16 residues. CDR3 region: CASSGHGEVNQETQYF. The CDR3 DNA reads TGTGCCAGCAGTGGTCACGGTGAAGTAAACCAAGAGACCCAGTACTTC.

The genes are TRBV6-5 and TRBJ1-1; 10 bases fit TRBD1. There are 15 residues in the CDR3. With 0 bases clipped from V and 7 bases from J, the junction kept 5 bases outside the gene matches. CDR1 is MNHEY and CDR2 is SVGAGI in the germline V gene. The DNA of the CDR3 is TGTGCCAGCAGTTACTCGACAGGGGGCCCCGATGAAGCTTTCTTT. Its translation: CASSYSTGGPDEAFF.

This chain connects TRBV9 to TRBJ1-2, with 7 positions matching TRBD1. This CDR3 is 15 amino acids long. From germline, CDR1 is SGDLS and CDR2 YYNGEE. Trimming cost V 3 bases and J 6 bases; bases outside gene matches: 11. The CDR3 sequence: CASSGALEGAHGYTF. The CDR3 region has the DNA TGTGCCAGCAGCGGAGCGCTCGAGGGGGCTCATGGCTACACCTTC.

V and J are TRBV27 and TRBJ2-3; TRBD1 aligns across 7 bases. Germline assignment: CDR1 MNHEY and CDR2 SMNVEV (reference sequence). CDR3 length: 13 amino acids. Trimming took 7 bases from V and 0 from J; bases not matched to a gene: 1. The CDR3: CASMDRSTDTQYF. CDR3 DNA sequence: TGTGCCAGCATGGACAGGAGCACAGATACGCAGTATTTT.

This chain uses TRBV28 with TRBJ1-4; D is perhaps TRBD1 (6 bases). V was clipped by 6 bases and J by 10 bases, with 15 bases between them. Germline loops: CDR1 MDHEN, CDR2 SYDVKM. CDR3 length: 13 amino acids. The CDR3 DNA is TGTGCCAGCAGCGGACAGTTCACGGGAAAACTGTTTTTT. Protein: CASSGQFTGKLFF.

Notes on this clone: The CDR3 ends on some other residue instead of the conserved phenylalanine or tryptophan, so this is likely a read error. The DNA is left out, because the CDR3 cannot be placed on it with certainty; the CDR3 is given as TCRdb lists it. J is TRBJ2-3 and V is TRBV1; TRBD1, as called in the table, went unchecked against the DNA. TRBV1 is described as a pseudogene. The CDR3 spans 11 amino acids, including both terminal residues. CDR3 loop: CTSSQDGTGVL.